This record covers a single TCR beta chain. It lacks a known antigen. No base quality values were provided; no much bigger clone lies one nucleotide off. The sample's time point label is to be understood as: cycle 4 day 1 (C4D1), after less than 7 weeks of nivolumab. Every trial patient had relapsed following autologous stem cell transplantation, and prior brentuximab vedotin exposure was what differed among cohorts A, B and C. The trial cohort comprised roughly 50 patients with relapsed/refractory classical Hodgkin lymphoma whose best overall responses were complete response, partial response or progressive disease. In the multi-cohort phase II CheckMate 205 trial, trial patients received single-agent nivolumab. An independent review committee assessed best overall response using the 2007 International Working Group response criteria. PBMCs from the trial were collected at three points: immediately before nivolumab initiation (C1D1), and during therapy at cycle 2 day 1 and cycle 4 day 1. Peripheral blood was collected in 8 mL Vacutainer Cell Preparation Tubes, from which PBMCs were isolated by centrifugation and then cryopreserved.

Including cysteine and phenylalanine, the CDR3 has 11 amino acids. Only CDR3 DNA remains: 33 bases, in frame from the first base. V and J are truncated by 8 bases and 3 bases respectively, leaving an intervening sequence of 5 bases. From the germline V gene, CDR1 is MNHEY and CDR2 is SVGAGI. The Qiagen DNeasy kit was used to extract genomic DNA from unsorted PBMCs and from the negatively selected CD4+ and CD8+ fractions. Using primers that anneal to V and J segments, immunoSEQ multiplex PCR amplified the TCR beta CDR3 regions. A synthetic immune receptor repertoire was used to minimize amplification bias, and remaining bias was computationally removed after sequencing. As for the authors' bioinformatics: Repertoire diversity was quantified as the Shannon entropy index using custom Python scripts. Unsorted, CD4+ and CD8+ repertoires were analyzed separately, except for combined analyses in which CD4+ and CD8+ sequences were merged in silico. A clone was considered expanded if an increase in frequency of at least 2-fold after treatment relative to C1D1 was found, and a pseudocount of 0.5 was applied to clones undetected at baseline. Clones with 0 or 1 copy at C1D1 were defined as singleton clones, while clones with 2 or more copies were defined as non-singleton clones. Clones expanded in unsorted samples were assigned a CD4+, CD8+ or unknown annotation through matching of protein sequences in sorted samples from the same patient. Wilcoxon tests were applied to paired samples to test diversity changes from C1D1 to C4D1. Held by TCRdb, this immuneACCESS table contains in-frame sequences only and omits some clones. Under half of the omission traces to an unresolved V gene where checked; the cause of the rest is unknown. V and J calls and clone size follow that table, whereas D and trimming were derived from the DNA. In all, the sample holds approximately 29,000 clones, and more than 65% of those were seen once. Less than 20% of the sample goes to the ten largest clones.

The sample is drawn from a study of PD-1 blockade in classical Hodgkin lymphoma (dated by TCRdb to 2018 to 2020). Background on the whole study: Nivolumab dosing was 3 mg/kg intravenously every 2 weeks, continuing until either disease progression or unacceptable toxicity. The study used TCR beta sequencing and CyTOF to define a peripheral blood immune signature of response to PD-1 blockade in classical Hodgkin lymphoma. What the study reported, not specific to this receptor: CD4+ but not CD8+ TCR diversity rose significantly by C4D1 (p=0.0027 vs p=0.16), most apparent in complete responders (p=0.02). Baseline TCR diversity was reported as lower in newly diagnosed patients than in healthy donors, and lower still in relapsed/refractory patients. Lower diversity was observed in patients in whom nivolumab was started less than 1 year after ASCT, and these patients were excluded from later analyses so that confounding by immune reconstitution would be avoided. The study covered only a single clinical trial cohort, and the causes of the repertoire differences, possibly disease activity or prior therapy, were still not defined. Trial patients achieving complete response had baseline diversity similar to newly diagnosed patients, whereas partial responders and progressors had significantly lower diversity.

The sequencing here drew on peripheral blood mononuclear cells (PBMCs), taken before the fourth cycle of nivolumab. This clonotype was obtained from a human donor with classical Hodgkin lymphoma. Recombination joined TRBV6-5 with TRBJ2-1; a confident D gene designation cannot be given. The CDR3 protein is CASGVYNEQFF. The DNA reads TGTGCCAGCGGGGTCTACAATGAGCAGTTCTTC.